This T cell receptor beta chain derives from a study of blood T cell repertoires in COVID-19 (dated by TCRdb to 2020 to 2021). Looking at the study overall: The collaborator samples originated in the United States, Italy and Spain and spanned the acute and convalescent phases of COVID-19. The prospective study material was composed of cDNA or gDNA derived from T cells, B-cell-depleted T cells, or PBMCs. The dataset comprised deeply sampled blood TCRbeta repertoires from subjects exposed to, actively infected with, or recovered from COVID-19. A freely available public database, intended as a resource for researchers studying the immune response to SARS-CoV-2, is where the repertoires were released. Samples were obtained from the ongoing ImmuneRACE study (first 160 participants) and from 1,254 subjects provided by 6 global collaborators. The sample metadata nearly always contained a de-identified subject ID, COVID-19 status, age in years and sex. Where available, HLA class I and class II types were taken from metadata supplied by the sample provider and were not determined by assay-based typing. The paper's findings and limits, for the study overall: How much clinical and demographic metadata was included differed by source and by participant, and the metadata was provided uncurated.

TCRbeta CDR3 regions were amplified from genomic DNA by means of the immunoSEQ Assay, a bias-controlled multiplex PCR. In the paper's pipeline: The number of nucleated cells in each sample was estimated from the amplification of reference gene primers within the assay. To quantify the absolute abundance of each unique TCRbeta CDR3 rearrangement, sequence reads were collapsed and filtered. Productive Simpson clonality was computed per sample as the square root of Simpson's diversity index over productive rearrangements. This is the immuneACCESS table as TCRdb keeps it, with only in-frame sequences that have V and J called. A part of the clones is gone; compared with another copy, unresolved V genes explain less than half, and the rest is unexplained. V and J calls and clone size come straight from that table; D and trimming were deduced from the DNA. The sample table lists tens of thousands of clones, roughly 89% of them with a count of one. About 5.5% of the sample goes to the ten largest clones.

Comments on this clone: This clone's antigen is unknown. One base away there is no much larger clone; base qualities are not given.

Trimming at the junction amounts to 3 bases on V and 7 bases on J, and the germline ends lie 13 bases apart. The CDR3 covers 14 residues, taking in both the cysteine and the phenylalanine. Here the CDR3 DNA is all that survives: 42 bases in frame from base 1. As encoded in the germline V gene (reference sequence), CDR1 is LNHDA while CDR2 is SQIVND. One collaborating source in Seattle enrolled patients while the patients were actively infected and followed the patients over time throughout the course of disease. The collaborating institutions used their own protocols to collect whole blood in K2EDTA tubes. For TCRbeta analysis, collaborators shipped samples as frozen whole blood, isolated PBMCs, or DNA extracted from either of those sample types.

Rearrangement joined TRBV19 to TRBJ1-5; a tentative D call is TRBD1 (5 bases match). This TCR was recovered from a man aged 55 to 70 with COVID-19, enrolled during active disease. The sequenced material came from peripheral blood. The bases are TGTGCCAGTAGTATTATGTCCGGGGGACAGCCCCAGCATTTT. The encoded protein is CASSIMSGGQPQHF.